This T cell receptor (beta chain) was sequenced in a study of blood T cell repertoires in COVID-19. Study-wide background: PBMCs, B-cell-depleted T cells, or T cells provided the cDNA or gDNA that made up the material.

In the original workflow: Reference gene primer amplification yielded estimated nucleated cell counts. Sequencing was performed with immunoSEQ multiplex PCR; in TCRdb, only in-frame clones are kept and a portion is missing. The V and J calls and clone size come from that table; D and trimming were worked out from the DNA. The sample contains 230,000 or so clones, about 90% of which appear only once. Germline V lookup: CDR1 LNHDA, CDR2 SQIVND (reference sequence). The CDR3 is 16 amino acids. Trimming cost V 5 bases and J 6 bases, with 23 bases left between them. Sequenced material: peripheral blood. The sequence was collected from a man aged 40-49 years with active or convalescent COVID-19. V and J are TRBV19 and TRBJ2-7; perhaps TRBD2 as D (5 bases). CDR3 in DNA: TGTGCCAGTAGTGGCGGCGGGCGAGGCCGACGAGTCGAGCAGTACTTC. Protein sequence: CASSGGGRGRRVEQYF.